This TCR beta chain was found in a study of T cells in Graves' hyperthyroidism and ophthalmopathy. The CDR3 covers 13 residues. V dropped 3 bases and J dropped 5 bases, with 11 bases sitting between them. The germline V gene encodes CDR1 MNHEY and CDR2 SMNVEV (reference sequence). Under 3 months was the duration of disease in ophthalmopathy patients, who also had a Clinical Activity Score of at least 3 and a NOSPECS grade of at least 4. The PBMCs had their origin in roughly 9.8 ml of fresh peripheral blood. RNA transcripts yielded amplified TCR beta CDR3 regions. HTBI primers were employed in a first-round RT-PCR of the TCR CDR3. TCRdb analysed the multiplex PCR reads with MiXCR anew, one entry per CDR3 protein. The data show about 640,000 distinct CDR3 sequences, roughly 20% seen once.

The sample comprised blood. The chain recombines TRBV27 with TRBJ2-7, with D perhaps matching TRBD1 (6 bases). This clonotype was obtained from a man aged 25-45 years with Graves' ophthalmopathy. The CDR3 loop reads CASSFGQFNEQYF. The CDR3 nucleotides read TGTGCCAGCAGTTTTGGACAGTTTAACGAGCAGTACTTC.